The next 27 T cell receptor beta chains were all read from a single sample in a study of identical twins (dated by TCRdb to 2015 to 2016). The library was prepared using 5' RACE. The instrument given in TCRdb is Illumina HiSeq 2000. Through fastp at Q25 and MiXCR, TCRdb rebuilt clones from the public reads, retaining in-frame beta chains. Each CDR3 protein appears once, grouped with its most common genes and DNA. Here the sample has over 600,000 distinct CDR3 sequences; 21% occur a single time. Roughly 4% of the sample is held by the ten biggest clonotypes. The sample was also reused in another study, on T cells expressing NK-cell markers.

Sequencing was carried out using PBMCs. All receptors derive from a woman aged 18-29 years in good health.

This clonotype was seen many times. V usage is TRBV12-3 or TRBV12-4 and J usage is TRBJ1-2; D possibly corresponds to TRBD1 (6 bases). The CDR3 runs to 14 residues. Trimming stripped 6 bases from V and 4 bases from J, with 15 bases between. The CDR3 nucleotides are TGTGCCAGCAGCTCGTCCGACAGGCCCTATGGCTACACCTTC. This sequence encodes CASSSSDRPYGYTF.

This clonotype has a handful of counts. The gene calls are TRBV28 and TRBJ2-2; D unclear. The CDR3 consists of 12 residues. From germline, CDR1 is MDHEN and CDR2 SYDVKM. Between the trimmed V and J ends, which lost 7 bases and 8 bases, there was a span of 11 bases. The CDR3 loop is CASTPQEGELFF. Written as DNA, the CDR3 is TGTGCCAGCACCCCCCAGGAGGGGGAGCTGTTTTTT. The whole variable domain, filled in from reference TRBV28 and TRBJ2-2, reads DVKVTQSSRYLVKRTGEKVFLECVQDMDHENMFWYRQDPGLGLRLIYFSYDVKMKEKGDIPEGYSVSREKKERFSLILESASTNQTSMYLCASTPQEGELFFGEGSRLTVL.

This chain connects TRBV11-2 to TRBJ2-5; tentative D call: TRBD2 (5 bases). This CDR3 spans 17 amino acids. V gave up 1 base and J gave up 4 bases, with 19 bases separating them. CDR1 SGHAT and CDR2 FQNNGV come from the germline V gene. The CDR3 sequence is CASSLGLGKGVGETQYF. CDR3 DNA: TGTGCCAGCAGCTTAGGCCTCGGGAAGGGCGTAGGAGAGACCCAGTACTTC. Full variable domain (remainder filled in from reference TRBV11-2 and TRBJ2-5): EAGVAQSPRYKIIEKRQSVAFWCNPISGHATLYWYQQILGQGPKLLIQFQNNGVVDDSQLPKDRFSAERLKGVDSTLKIQPAKLEDSAVYLCASSLGLGKGVGETQYFGPGTRLLVL.

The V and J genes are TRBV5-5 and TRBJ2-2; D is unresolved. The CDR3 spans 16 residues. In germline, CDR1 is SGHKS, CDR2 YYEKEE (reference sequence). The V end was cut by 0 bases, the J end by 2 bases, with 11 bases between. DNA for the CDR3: TGTGCCAGCAGCTTGGCCGGCGTCTCCAACACCGGGGAGCTGTTTTTT. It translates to CASSLAGVSNTGELFF.

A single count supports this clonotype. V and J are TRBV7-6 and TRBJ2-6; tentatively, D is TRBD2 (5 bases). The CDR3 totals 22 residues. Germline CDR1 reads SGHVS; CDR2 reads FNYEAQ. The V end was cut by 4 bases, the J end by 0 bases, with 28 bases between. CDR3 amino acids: CASSSNSFPGIPSFSGANVLTF. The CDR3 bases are TGTGCCAGCAGCTCAAATAGTTTTCCGGGGATACCTTCTTTCTCTGGGGCCAACGTCCTGACTTTC.

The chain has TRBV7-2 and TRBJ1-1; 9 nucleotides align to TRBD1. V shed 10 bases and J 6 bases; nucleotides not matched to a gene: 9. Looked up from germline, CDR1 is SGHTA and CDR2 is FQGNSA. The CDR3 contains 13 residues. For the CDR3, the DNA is TGTGCCACCCAACAGGGGGCAAAGGCTGAAGCTTTCTTT. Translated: CATQQGAKAEAFF.

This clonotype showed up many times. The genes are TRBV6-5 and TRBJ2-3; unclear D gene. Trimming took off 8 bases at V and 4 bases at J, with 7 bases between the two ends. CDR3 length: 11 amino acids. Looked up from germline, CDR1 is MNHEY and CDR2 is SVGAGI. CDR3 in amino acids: CASRLADTQYF. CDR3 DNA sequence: TGTGCCAGCCGCCTTGCAGATACGCAGTATTTT.

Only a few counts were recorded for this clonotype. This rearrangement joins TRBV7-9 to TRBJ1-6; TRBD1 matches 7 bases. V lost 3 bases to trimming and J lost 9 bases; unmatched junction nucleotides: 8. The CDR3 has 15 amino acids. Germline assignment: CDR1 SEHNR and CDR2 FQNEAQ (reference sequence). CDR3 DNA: TGTGCCAGCAGCTTGGCTACAGGGGCCGGTTCACCCCTCCACTTT. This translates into CASSLATGAGSPLHF.

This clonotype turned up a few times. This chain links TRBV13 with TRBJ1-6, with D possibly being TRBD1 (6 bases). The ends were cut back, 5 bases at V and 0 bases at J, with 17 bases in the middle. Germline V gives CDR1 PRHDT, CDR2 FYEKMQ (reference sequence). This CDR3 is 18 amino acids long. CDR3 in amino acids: CASSRQGGVSSYNSPLHF. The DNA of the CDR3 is TGTGCCAGCAGCCGACAAGGGGGGGTCAGCTCCTATAATTCACCCCTCCACTTT.

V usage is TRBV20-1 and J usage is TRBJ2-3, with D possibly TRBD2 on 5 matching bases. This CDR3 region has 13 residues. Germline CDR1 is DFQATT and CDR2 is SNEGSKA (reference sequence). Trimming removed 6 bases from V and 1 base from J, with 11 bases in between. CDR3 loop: CSAWPGGTDTQYF. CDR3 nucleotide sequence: TGCAGTGCCTGGCCCGGGGGCACAGATACGCAGTATTTT.

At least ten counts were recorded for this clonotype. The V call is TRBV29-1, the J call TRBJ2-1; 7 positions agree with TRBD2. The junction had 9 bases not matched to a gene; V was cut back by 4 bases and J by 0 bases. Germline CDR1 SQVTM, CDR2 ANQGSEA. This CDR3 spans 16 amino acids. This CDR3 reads CSVVGLAAGSYNEQFF. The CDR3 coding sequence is TGCAGCGTTGTGGGGCTAGCGGCGGGCTCCTACAATGAGCAGTTCTTC.

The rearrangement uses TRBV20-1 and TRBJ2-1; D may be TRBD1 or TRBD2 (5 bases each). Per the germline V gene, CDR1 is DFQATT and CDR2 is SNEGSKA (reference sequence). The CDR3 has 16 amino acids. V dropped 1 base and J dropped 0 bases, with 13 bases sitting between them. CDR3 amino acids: CSARVHGASSYNEQFF. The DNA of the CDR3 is TGCAGTGCTAGAGTTCACGGGGCTAGCTCCTACAATGAGCAGTTCTTC.

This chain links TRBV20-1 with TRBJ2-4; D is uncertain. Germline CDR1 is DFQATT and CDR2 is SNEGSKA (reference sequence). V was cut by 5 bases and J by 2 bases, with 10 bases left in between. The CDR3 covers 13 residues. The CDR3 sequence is CSASRRTKNIQYF. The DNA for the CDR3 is TGCAGTGCTTCCCGGCGAACCAAAAACATTCAGTACTTC.

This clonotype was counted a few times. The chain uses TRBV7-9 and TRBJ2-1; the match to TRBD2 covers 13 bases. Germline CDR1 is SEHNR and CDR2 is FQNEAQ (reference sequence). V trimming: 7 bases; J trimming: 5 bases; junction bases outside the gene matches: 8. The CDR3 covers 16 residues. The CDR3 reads CASNRAGTSGNNEQFF. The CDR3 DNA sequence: TGTGCCAGCAACCGGGCGGGGACTAGCGGGAACAATGAGCAGTTCTTC.

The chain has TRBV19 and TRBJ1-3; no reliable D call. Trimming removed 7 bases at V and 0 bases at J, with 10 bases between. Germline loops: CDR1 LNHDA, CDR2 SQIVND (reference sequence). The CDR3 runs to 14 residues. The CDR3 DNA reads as TGTGCCAGTAAGGACCATTTCTCTGGAAACACCATATATTTT. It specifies CASKDHFSGNTIYF.

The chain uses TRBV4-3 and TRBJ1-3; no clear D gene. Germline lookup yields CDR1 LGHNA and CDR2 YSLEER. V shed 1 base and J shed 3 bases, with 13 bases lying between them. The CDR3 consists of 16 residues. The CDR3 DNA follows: TGCGCCAGCAGCCAAGCAACTGGATCCTATGGAAACACCATATATTTT. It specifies CASSQATGSYGNTIYF.

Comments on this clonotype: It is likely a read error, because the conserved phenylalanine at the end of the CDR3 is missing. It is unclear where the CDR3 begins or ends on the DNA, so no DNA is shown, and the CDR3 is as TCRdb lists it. CDR3 sequence reads: CSAPGPGHHTV. The chain carries TRBV20-1 and TRBJ1-2; TRBD1 is the table's D call and was not checked against the DNA. The germline CDR1 and CDR2 sequences are DFQATT and SNEGSKA (reference sequence). The CDR3 has 11 amino acids, counting both end residues.

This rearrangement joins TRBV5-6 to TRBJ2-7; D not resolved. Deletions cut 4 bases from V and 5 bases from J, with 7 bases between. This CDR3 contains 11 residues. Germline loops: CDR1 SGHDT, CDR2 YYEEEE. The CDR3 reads CASSMFHEQYF. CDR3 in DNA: TGTGCCAGCAGCATGTTCCACGAGCAGTACTTC.

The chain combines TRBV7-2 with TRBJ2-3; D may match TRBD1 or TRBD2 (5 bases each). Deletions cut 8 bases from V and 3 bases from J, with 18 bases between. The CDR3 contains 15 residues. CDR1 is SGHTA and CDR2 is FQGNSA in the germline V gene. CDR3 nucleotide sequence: TGTGCCAGCCAGCTGGTAGAGTGGGGGACAGATACGCAGTATTTT. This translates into CASQLVEWGTDTQYF.

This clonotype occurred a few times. The CDR3 spells CASSLTGGAWYEQYF. The CDR3 region has the DNA TGTGCCAGCAGTCTAACAGGGGGCGCCTGGTACGAGCAGTACTTC. This chain joins TRBV27 and TRBJ2-7; 9 bases align to TRBD1. This CDR3 has 15 residues. V trimming: 5 bases; J trimming: 4 bases; junction bases outside the gene matches: 9. Germline lookup yields CDR1 MNHEY and CDR2 SMNVEV (reference sequence).

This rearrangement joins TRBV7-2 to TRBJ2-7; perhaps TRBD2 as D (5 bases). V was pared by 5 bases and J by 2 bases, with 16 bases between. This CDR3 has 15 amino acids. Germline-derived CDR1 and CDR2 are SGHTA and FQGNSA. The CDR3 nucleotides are TGTGCCAGCAGCCGAGGCGGAGCGGACCCCTACGAGCAGTACTTC. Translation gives CASSRGGADPYEQYF.

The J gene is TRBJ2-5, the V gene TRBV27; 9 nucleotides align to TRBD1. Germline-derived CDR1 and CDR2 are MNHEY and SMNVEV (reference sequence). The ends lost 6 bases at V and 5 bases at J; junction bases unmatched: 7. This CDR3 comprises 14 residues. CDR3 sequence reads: CASSTTGGLETQYF. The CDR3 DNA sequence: TGTGCCAGCAGCACCACAGGGGGCCTGGAGACCCAGTACTTC.

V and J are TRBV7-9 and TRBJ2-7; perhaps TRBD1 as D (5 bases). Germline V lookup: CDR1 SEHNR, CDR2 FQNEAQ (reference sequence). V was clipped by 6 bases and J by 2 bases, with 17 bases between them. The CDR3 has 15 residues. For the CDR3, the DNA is TGTGCCAGCAGTCATAGCCCCGTCAGGGCCTACGAGCAGTACTTC. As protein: CASSHSPVRAYEQYF.

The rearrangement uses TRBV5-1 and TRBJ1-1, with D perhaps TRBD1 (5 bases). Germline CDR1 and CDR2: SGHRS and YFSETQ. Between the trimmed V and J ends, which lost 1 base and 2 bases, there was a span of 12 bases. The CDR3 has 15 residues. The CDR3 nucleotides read TGCGCCAGCAGCTTGTCGGCAGGGCTTAACACTGAAGCTTTCTTT. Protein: CASSLSAGLNTEAFF.

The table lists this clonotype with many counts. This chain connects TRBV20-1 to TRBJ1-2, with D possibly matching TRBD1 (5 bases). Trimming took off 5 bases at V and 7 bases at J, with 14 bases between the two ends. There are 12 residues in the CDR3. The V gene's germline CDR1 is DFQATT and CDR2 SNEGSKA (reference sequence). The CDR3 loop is CSAPRGESGYTF. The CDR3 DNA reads TGCAGTGCTCCCCGGGGGGAAAGTGGCTACACCTTC.

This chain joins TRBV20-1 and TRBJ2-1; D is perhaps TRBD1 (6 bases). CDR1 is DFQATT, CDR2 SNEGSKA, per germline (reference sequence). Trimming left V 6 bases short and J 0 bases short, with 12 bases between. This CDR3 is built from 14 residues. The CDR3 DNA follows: TGCAGTGCCCCCGGACAGAGCTCCTACAATGAGCAGTTCTTC. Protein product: CSAPGQSSYNEQFF.

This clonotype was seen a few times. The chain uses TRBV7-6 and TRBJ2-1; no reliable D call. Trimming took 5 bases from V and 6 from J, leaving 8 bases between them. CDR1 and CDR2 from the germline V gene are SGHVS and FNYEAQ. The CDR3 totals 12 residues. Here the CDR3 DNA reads TGTGCCAGCAGCCCAACAGTCAATGAGCAGTTCTTC. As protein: CASSPTVNEQFF.